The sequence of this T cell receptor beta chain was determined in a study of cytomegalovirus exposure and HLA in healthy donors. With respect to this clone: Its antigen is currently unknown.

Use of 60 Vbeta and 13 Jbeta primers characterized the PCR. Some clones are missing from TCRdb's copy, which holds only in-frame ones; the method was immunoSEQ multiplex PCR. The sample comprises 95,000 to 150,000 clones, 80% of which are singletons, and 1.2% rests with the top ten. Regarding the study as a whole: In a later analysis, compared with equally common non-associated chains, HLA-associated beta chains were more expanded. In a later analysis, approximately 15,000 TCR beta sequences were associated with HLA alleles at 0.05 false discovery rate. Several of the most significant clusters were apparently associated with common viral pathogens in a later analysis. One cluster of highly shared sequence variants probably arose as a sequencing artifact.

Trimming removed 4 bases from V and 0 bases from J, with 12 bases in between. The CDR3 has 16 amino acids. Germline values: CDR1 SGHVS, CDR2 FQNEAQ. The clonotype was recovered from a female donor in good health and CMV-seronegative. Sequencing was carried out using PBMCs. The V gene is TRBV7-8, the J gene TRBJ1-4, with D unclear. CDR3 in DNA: TGTGCCAGCAGCTCCCGGCGCGGAACAACTAATGAAAAACTGTTTTTT. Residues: CASSSRRGTTNEKLFF.